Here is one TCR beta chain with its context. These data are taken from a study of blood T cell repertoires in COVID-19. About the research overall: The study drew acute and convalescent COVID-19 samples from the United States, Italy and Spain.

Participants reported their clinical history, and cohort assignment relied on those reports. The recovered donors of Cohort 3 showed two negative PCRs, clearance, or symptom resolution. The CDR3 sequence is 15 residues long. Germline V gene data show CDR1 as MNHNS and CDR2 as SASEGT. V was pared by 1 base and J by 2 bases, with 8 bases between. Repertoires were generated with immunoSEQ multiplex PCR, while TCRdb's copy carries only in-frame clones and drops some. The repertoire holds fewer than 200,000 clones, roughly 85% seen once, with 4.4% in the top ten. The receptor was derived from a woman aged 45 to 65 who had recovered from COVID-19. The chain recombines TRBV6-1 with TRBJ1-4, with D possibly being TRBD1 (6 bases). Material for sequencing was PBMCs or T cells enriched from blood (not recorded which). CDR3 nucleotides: TGTGCCAGCAGTGAAGTCACAGGGACTAATGAAAAACTGTTTTTT. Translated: CASSEVTGTNEKLFF.